The present T cell receptor beta chain was sequenced within a study of shared clonotypes between healthy human individuals. Study details: Participating donors consisted of two women and a few men aged 18 to 49. Notes on the study in general: Unshared clonotypes carried lower generation probabilities than those common to all four donors. Memory subsets generally showed lower estimated richness than naive subsets.

CDR3 length: 14 amino acids. Germline loops: CDR1 MDHEN, CDR2 SYDVKM. The ends were cut back, 3 bases at V and 6 bases at J, with 12 bases in the middle. At a deep level, the assay was run. Here immunoSEQ multiplex PCR was the method, and the copy in TCRdb shows in-frame clones only, minus some. The data contain about 1,500,000 clones, roughly 96% of them seen just once; the ten biggest clones take up approximately 1.1%. Regarding this clone: Antigen unknown.

V usage is TRBV28 and J usage is TRBJ2-1; D is perhaps TRBD1 or TRBD2 (5 bases each). This clonotype was obtained from a man aged 30-40 years in good health. Source material: naive CD4+ T cells sorted from blood. The subset denotes: CD45RA+ positively selected. Here the CDR3 reads CASSFPPGANEQFF. The CDR3 DNA sequence: TGTGCCAGCAGTTTCCCCCCCGGGGCCAATGAGCAGTTCTTC.